These T cell receptor beta chains were read from a single sample in a study of human T cells and chemical hapten exposure. TCRdb itself ran the RACE reads through MiXCR, one entry per CDR3 protein. The sample holds roughly 100,000 distinct CDR3 sequences, around 8.8% seen once. Source material: whole blood. The receptors were sampled from a female donor in good health. Some clones in this sample may be carry-over from other donors' samples. The CDR3 runs from the conserved cysteine through the conserved F or W.

TRBV27 | CASSSRTGRAYNSPLHF
TRBV19 | CASRSGRNEHEQYF
TRBV6-6 | CASSLAGETQYF
TRBV6-6 | CASTLQRWAHSPLHF
TRBV12-3/TRBV12-4 | CASSLVGLHPRGDTEAFF
TRBV5-1 | CASSLVGQEQFF
TRBV5-1 | CASSLAGLQETQYF
TRBV29-1 | CSSETSGRRNEQFF
TRBV12-3/TRBV12-4 | CASSRGGVGNTIYF
TRBV29-1 | CSVEDLTGYEQFF
TRBV10-3 | CAISSQGYEQYF
TRBV6-4 | CASSDSAGGDTGELFF
TRBV7-2 | CASSLVLGEQFF
TRBV6-1 | CASNLATTDTQYF
TRBV5-1 | CASSSTGSGNTIYF
TRBV6-2/TRBV6-3 | CASSAGTGGGNEQFF
TRBV6-1 | CASSPRTGGNYGYTF